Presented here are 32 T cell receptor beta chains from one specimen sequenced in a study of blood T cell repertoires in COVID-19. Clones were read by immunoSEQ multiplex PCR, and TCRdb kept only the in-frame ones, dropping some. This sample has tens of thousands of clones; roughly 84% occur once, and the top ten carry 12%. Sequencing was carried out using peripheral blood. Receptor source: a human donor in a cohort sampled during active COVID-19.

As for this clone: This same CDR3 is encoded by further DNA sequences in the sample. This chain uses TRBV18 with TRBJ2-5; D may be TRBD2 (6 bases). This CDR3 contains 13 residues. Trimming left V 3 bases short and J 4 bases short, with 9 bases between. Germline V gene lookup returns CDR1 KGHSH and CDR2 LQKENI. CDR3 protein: CASSPGAGETQYF. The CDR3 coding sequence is TGTGCCAGCTCACCCGGAGCGGGAGAGACCCAGTACTTC.

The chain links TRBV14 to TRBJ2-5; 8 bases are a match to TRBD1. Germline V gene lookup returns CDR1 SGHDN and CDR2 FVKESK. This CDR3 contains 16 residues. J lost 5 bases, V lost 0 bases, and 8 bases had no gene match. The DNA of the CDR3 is TGTGCCAGCAGCCAAGATGGAACAGGGGGATGGGAGACCCAGTACTTC. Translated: CASSQDGTGGWETQYF.

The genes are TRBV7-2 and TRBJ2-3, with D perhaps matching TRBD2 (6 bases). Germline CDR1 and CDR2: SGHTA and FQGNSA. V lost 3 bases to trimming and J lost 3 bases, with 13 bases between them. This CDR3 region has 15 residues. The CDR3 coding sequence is TGTGCCAGCAGCTTTCGGGGAGGCTGGACAGATACGCAGTATTTT. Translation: CASSFRGGWTDTQYF.

CDR3 bases: TGCGCCAGCAGCCAAGGACAGGGCGCCTACAATGAGCAGTTCTTC. Translation: CASSQGQGAYNEQFF. This chain uses TRBV5-1 with TRBJ2-1; 8 nucleotides agree with TRBD1. Trimming took 4 bases from V and 2 from J; bases not matched to a gene: 5. The CDR3 has 15 amino acids. Looked up from germline, CDR1 is SGHRS and CDR2 is YFSETQ.

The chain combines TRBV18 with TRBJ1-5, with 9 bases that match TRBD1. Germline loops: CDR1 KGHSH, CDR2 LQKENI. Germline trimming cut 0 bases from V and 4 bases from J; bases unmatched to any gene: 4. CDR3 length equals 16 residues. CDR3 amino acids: CASSPPTGQGNQPQHF. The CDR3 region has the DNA TGTGCCAGCTCACCACCCACGGGACAGGGAAATCAGCCCCAGCATTTT.

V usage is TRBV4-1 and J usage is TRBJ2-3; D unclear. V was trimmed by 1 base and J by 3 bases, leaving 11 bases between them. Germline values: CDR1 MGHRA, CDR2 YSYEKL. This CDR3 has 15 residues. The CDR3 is CASSQVSLRTDTQYF. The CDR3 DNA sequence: TGCGCCAGCAGCCAAGTCTCTCTCAGGACAGATACGCAGTATTTT.

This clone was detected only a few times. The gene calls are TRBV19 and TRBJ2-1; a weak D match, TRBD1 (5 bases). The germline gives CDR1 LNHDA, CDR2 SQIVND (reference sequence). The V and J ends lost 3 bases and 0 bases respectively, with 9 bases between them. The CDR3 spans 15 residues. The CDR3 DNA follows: TGTGCCAGTAGTATGGGGCCTAGCTCCTACAATGAGCAGTTCTTC. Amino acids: CASSMGPSSYNEQFF.

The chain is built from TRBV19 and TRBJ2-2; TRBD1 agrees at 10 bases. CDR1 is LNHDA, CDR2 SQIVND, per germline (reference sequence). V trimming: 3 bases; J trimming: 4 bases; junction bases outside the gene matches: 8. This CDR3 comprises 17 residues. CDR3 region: CASSISGTGAGTGELFF. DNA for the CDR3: TGTGCCAGTAGTATCTCCGGGACAGGGGCCGGCACCGGGGAGCTGTTTTTT.

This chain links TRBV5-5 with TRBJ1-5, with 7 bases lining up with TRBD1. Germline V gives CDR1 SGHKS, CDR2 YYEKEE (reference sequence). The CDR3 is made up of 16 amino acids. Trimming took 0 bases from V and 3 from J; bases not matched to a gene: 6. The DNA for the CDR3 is TGTGCCAGCAGCTTGGTTCCAGGGGGTTACAATCAGCCCCAGCATTTT. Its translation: CASSLVPGGYNQPQHF.

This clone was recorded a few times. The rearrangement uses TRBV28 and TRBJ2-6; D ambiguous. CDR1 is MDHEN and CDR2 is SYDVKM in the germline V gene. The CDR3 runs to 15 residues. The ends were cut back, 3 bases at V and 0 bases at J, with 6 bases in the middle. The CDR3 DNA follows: TGTGCCAGCAGTTTCTCGTTCTCTGGGGCCAACGTCCTGACTTTC. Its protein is CASSFSFSGANVLTF.

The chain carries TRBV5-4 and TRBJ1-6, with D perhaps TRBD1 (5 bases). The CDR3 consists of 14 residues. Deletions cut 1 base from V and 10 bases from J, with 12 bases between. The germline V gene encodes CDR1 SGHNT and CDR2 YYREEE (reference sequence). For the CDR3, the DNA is TGTGCCAGCAGCTTGCAGGGAACGGAGTCACCCCTCCACTTT. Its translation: CASSLQGTESPLHF. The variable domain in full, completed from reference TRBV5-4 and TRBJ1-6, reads ETGVTQSPTHLIKTRGQQVTLRCSSQSGHNTVSWYQQALGQGPQFIFQYYREEENGRGNFPPRFSGLQFPNYSSELNVNALELDDSALYLCASSLQGTESPLHFGNGTRLTVT.

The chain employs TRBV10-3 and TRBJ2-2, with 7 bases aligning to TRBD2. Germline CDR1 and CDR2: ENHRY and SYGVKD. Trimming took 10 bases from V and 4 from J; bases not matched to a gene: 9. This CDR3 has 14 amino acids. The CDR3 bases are TGTGCCACTCGTCAGCCGGGGGGCACCGGGGAGCTGTTTTTT. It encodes CATRQPGGTGELFF.

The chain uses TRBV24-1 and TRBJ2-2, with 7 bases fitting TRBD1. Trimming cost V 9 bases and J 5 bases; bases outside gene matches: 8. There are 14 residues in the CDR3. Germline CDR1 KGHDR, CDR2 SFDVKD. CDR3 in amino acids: CATQAGTDTGELFF. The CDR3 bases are TGTGCCACCCAAGCCGGGACAGATACCGGGGAGCTGTTTTTT.

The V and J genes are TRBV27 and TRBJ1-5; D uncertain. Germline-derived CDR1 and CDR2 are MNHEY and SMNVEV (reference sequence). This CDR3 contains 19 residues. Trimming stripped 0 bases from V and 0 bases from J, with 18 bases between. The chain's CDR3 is CASSLSPPYGGYSNQPQHF. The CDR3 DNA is TGTGCCAGCAGTTTATCGCCACCCTACGGCGGGTATAGCAATCAGCCCCAGCATTTT.

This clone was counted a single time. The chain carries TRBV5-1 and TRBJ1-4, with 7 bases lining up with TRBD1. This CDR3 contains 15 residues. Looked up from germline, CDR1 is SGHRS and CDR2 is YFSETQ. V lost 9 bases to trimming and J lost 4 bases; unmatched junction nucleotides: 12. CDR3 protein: CATKTGSSYNEKLFF. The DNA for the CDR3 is TGCGCCACCAAGACAGGGAGCTCGTATAATGAAAAACTGTTTTTT. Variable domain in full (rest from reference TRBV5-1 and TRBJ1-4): KAGVTQTPRYLIKTRGQQVTLSCSPISGHRSVSWYQQTPGQGLQFLFEYFSETQRNKGNFPGRFSGRQFSNSRSEMNVSTLELGDSALYLCATKTGSSYNEKLFFGSGTQLSVL.

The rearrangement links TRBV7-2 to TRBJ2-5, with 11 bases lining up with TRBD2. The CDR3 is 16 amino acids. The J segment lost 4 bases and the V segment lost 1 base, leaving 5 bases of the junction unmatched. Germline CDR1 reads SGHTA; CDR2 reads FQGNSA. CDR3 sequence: CASSLGALAGGETQYF. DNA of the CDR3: TGTGCCAGCAGCTTAGGCGCCCTAGCGGGAGGAGAGACCCAGTACTTC.

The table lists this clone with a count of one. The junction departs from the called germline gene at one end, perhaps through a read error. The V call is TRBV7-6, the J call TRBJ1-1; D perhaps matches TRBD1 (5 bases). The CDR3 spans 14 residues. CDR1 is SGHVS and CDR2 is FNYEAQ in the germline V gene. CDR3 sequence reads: CASSLAGGNTEAFF. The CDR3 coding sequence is TGTGCCAGCAGCCTAGCGGGGGGAAACACTGAAGCTTTCTTT.

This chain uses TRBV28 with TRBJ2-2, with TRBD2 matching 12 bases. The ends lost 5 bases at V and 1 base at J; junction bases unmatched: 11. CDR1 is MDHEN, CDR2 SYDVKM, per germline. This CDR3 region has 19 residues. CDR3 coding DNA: TGTGCCAGCAGTCTCACTAGCGGGGGGAACCCACTGAACACCGGGGAGCTGTTTTTT. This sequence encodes CASSLTSGGNPLNTGELFF.

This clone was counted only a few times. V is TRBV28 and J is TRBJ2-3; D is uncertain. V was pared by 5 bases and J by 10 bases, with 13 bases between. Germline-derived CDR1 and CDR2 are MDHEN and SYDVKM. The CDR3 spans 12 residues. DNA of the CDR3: TGTGCCAGCAGTAGTACAGATCGGTCGCAGTATTTT. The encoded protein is CASSSTDRSQYF. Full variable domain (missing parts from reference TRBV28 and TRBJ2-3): DVKVTQSSRYLVKRTGEKVFLECVQDMDHENMFWYRQDPGLGLRLIYFSYDVKMKEKGDIPEGYSVSREKKERFSLILESASTNQTSMYLCASSSTDRSQYFGPGTRLTVL.

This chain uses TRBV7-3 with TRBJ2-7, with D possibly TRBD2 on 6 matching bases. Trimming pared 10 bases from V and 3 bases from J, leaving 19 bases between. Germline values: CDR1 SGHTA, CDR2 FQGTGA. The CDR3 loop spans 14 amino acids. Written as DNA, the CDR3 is TGTGCCAACACCCCAGTAGGGGAGGTCTACGAGCAGTACTTC. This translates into CANTPVGEVYEQYF.

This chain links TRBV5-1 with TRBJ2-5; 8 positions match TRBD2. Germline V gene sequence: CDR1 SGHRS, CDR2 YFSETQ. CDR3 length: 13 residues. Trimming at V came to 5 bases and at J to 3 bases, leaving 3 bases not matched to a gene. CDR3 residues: CASSVAGKETQYF. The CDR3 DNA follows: TGCGCCAGCAGTGTAGCGGGGAAAGAGACCCAGTACTTC.

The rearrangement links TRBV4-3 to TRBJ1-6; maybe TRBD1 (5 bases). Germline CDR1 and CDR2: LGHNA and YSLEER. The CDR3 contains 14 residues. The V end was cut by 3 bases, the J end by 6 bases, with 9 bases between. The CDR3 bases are TGCGCCAGCAGCCATCTCCAGGGTAATTCACCCCTCCACTTT. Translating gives CASSHLQGNSPLHF.

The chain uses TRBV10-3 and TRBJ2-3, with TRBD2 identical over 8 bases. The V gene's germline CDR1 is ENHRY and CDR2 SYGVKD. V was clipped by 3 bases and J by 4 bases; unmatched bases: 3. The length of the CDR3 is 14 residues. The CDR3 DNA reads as TGTGCCATCAGTGATGAGCGGGGGTCAGATACGCAGTATTTT. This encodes CAISDERGSDTQYF.

For the CDR3, the DNA is TGTGCCAGCAGTTGGGAGCTTGACACCGGGGAGCTGTTTTTT. Residues: CASSWELDTGELFF. This chain uses TRBV27 with TRBJ2-2, with D possibly being TRBD2 (5 bases). CDR3 length: 14 amino acids. V was pared by 4 bases and J by 3 bases, with 9 bases between. CDR1 is MNHEY, CDR2 SMNVEV, per germline (reference sequence).

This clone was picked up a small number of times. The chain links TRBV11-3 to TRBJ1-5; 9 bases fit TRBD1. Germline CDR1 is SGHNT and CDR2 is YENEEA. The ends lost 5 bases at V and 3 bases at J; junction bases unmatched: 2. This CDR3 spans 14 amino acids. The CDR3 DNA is TGTGCCAGCAGCCAACAGGGGGCCAATCAGCCCCAGCATTTT. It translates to CASSQQGANQPQHF.

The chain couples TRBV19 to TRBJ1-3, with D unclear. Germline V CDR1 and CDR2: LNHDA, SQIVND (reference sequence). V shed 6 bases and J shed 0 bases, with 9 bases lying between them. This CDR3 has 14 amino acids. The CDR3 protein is CASSAVSSGNTIYF. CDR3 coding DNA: TGTGCCAGTAGCGCGGTCTCCTCTGGAAACACCATATATTTT.

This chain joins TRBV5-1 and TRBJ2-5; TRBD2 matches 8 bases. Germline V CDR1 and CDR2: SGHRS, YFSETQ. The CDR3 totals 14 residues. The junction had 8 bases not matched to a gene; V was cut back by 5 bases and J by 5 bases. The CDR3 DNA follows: TGCGCCAGCAGTGCCGGGGGGGCTTGGGAGACCCAGTACTTC. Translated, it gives CASSAGGAWETQYF. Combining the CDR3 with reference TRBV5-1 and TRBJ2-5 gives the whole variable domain KAGVTQTPRYLIKTRGQQVTLSCSPISGHRSVSWYQQTPGQGLQFLFEYFSETQRNKGNFPGRFSGRQFSNSRSEMNVSTLELGDSALYLCASSAGGAWETQYFGPGTRLLVL.

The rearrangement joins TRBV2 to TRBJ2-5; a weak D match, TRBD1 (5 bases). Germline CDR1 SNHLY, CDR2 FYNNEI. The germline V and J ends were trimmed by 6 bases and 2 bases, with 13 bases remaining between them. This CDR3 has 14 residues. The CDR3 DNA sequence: TGTGCCAGCAGCCGTTCAGGGTGGCAAGAGACCCAGTACTTC. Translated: CASSRSGWQETQYF. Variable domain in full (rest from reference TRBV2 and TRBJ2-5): EPEVTQTPSHQVTQMGQEVILRCVPISNHLYFYWYRQILGQKVEFLVSFYNNEISEKSEIFDDQFSVERPDGSNFTLKIRSTKLEDSAMYFCASSRSGWQETQYFGPGTRLLVL.

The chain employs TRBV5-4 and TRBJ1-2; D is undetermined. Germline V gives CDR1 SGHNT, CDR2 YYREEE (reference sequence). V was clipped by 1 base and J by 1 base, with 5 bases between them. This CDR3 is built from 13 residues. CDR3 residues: CASSLYGNYGYTF. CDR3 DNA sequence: TGTGCCAGCAGCTTGTACGGTAACTATGGCTACACCTTC. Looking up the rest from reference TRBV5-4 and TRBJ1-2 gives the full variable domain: ETGVTQSPTHLIKTRGQQVTLRCSSQSGHNTVSWYQQALGQGPQFIFQYYREEENGRGNFPPRFSGLQFPNYSSELNVNALELDDSALYLCASSLYGNYGYTFGSGTRLTVV.

The CDR3 loop is CATSREGTSGAKTQYF. The CDR3 coding sequence is TGTGCCACCAGCAGAGAAGGGACTAGCGGGGCCAAGACCCAGTACTTC. The chain combines TRBV15 with TRBJ2-5, with 13 bases lining up with TRBD2. Losses at the gene ends were 0 bases for V and 6 bases for J; bases not matched to a gene: 4. Germline-derived CDR1 and CDR2 are LNHNV and YYDKDF (reference sequence). The CDR3 spans 16 residues.

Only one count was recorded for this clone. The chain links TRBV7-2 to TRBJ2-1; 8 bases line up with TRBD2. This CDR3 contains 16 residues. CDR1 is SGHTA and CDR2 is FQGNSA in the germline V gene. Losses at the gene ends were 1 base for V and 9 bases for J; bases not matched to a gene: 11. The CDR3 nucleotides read TGTGCCAGCAGCTTAGACCGGGGGGGCATTGGTGGTGAGCAGTTCTTC. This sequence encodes CASSLDRGGIGGEQFF.

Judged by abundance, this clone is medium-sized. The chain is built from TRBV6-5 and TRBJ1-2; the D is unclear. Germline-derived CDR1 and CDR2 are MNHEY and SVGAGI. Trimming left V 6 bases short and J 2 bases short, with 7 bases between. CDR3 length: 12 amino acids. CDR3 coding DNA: TGTGCCAGCAGGGAGAAGAACTATGGCTACACCTTC. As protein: CASREKNYGYTF.